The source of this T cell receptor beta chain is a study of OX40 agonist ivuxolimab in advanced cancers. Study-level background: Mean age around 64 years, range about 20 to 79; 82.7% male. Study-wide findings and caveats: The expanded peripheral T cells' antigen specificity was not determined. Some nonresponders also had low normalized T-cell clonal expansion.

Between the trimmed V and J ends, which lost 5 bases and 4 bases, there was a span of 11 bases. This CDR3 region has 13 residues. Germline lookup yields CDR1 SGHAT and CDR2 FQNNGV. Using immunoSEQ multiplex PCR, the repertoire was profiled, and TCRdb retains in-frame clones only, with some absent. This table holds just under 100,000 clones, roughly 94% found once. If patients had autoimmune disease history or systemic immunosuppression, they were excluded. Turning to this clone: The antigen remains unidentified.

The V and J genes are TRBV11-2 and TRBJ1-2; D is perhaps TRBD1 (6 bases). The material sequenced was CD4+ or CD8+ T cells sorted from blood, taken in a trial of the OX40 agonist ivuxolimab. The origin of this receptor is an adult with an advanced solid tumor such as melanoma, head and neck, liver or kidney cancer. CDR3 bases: TGTGCCAGCAGCCCCGGGACACTCTATGGCTACACCTTC. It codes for CASSPGTLYGYTF.